This passage covers 32 T cell receptor beta chains from one sample sequenced in a study of OX40 agonist ivuxolimab in advanced cancers. Only in-frame clones appear in the TCRdb table, and some are missing; sequencing was by immunoSEQ multiplex PCR. Here the sample spans under 70,000 clones, roughly 90% being singletons. The material was CD4+ or CD8+ T cells sorted from blood, obtained in a trial of the OX40 agonist ivuxolimab. These receptors originate from an adult with an advanced solid tumor such as melanoma, head and neck, liver or kidney cancer.

The rearrangement links TRBV10-3 to TRBJ1-2; D unclear. Deletions cut 4 bases from V and 1 base from J, with 7 bases between. The CDR3 runs 13 residues. Germline V CDR1 and CDR2: ENHRY, SYGVKD. DNA of the CDR3: TGTGCCATCAGTGCCCAGGTTAACTATGGCTACACCTTC. This sequence encodes CAISAQVNYGYTF.

This chain uses TRBV27 with TRBJ1-5; 11 nucleotides match TRBD1. V shed 5 bases, J shed 5 bases, and the junction held 8 bases outside the gene matches. The CDR3 length is 16 residues. The germline V gene has CDR1 MNHEY and CDR2 SMNVEV (reference sequence). CDR3: CASSPTGQGGYQPQHF. DNA of the CDR3: TGTGCCAGCAGTCCAACGGGACAGGGGGGTTATCAGCCCCAGCATTTT.

The chain joins TRBV18 to TRBJ2-5; D remains unclear. The V gene lost 3 bases and the J gene lost 5 bases, with 16 bases spanning the gap. Germline CDR1 and CDR2: KGHSH and LQKENI. CDR3 length equals 15 residues. The DNA of the CDR3 is TGTGCCAGCTCACCGCCCCAGCCTGGACGGGAGACCCAGTACTTC. The encoded protein is CASSPPQPGRETQYF.

The chain has TRBV15 and TRBJ2-3; 10 bases align to TRBD1. The CDR3 consists of 15 residues. Looked up from germline, CDR1 is LNHNV and CDR2 is YYDKDF (reference sequence). V was clipped by 5 bases and J by 5 bases; unmatched bases: 7. This chain's CDR3 is CATSVRDRGGDTQYF. The CDR3 coding sequence is TGTGCCACCAGCGTCCGGGACAGGGGAGGAGATACGCAGTATTTT.

The gene calls are TRBV11-2 and TRBJ2-1; D may be TRBD1 (6 bases). The CDR3 runs 16 residues. CDR1 is SGHAT, CDR2 FQNNGV, per germline. The V end lost 4 bases, the J end lost 8 bases, and 21 bases lay between the germline ends. The CDR3 here is CASSSGDTLYMDEQFF. Here the CDR3 DNA reads TGTGCCAGCAGCTCTGGGGACACCCTATACATGGATGAGCAGTTCTTC.

This rearrangement joins TRBV1 to TRBJ1-3; no DNA check was done on the table's D call, TRBD1. TRBV1 is a recognized pseudogene. This CDR3 has 20 residues. The CDR3 protein is CTSSQTLYHLPGARGNTIYF. CDR3 in DNA: TGCACCAGCAGCCAAACCCTGTACCACCTCCCTGGGGCAAGGGGAAACACCATATATTTT.

The rearrangement uses TRBV6-1 and TRBJ1-2; 10 nucleotides align to TRBD1. The ends lost 3 bases at V and 5 bases at J; junction bases unmatched: 6. Germline CDR1 is MNHNS and CDR2 is SASEGT. The CDR3 has 15 amino acids. CDR3 nucleotide sequence: TGTGCCAGCAGTGAGACAGGGGGCCCACTATATGGCTACACCTTC. Translating gives CASSETGGPLYGYTF.

The chain couples TRBV5-1 to TRBJ1-3; D is possibly TRBD1 (5 bases). This CDR3 is 14 amino acids long. CDR1 and CDR2 from the germline V gene are SGHRS and YFSETQ. V lost 0 bases and J 3 bases, leaving 7 bases between the germline ends. Here the CDR3 reads CASSLAGYGNTIYF. For the CDR3, the DNA is TGCGCCAGCAGCTTGGCAGGGTATGGAAACACCATATATTTT.

This chain joins TRBV11-3 and TRBJ2-1; D gene uncertain. Trimming took off 4 bases at V and 0 bases at J, with 7 bases between the two ends. Germline CDR1 is SGHNT and CDR2 is YENEEA. The CDR3 consists of 14 residues. As DNA, the CDR3 is TGTGCCAGCAGCTCCCGGGTCTCCTACAATGAGCAGTTCTTC. This sequence encodes CASSSRVSYNEQFF.

This chain connects TRBV30 to TRBJ1-1, with a weak D call TRBD1 (5 bases). V lost 3 bases and J 10 bases, leaving 12 bases between the germline ends. The length of the CDR3 is 11 residues. Germline V lookup: CDR1 GTSNPN, CDR2 SVGIG (reference sequence). CDR3 coding DNA: TGTGCCTGGAGCTCTTGGGGGAGAGCTTTCTTT. It specifies CAWSSWGRAFF.

The chain has TRBV19 and TRBJ1-5; 7 bases agree with TRBD1. Germline CDR1 is LNHDA and CDR2 is SQIVND (reference sequence). CDR3 length: 17 residues. The trim removed 3 bases at V and 0 bases at J, leaving 8 bases unmatched. DNA for the CDR3: TGTGCCAGTAGTATCTACGGGACAGAAAATAGCAATCAGCCCCAGCATTTT. This translates into CASSIYGTENSNQPQHF.

The chain recombines TRBV11-2 with TRBJ1-5; no definite D call. Trimming pared 0 bases from V and 7 bases from J, leaving 10 bases between. Germline CDR1 and CDR2: SGHAT and FQNNGV. The CDR3 runs 14 residues. The CDR3, as DNA: TGTGCCAGCAGCTTAGATCAAGGATGGCAGCCCCAGCATTTT. Translated, it gives CASSLDQGWQPQHF.

The chain employs TRBV5-6 and TRBJ2-5, with a weak D call TRBD2 (7 bases). Trimming pared 4 bases from V and 4 bases from J, leaving 17 bases between. The length of the CDR3 is 15 residues. Germline assignment: CDR1 SGHDT and CDR2 YYEEEE. The CDR3 region has the DNA TGTGCCAGCAGCGGATTGGGGGGGGCCGGAGAGACCCAGTACTTC. This translates into CASSGLGGAGETQYF.

The DNA for the CDR3 is TGTGCCAGCAGGGACGCGGGGGCCCAAGAGACCCAGTACTTC. Translating it yields CASRDAGAQETQYF. The J gene is TRBJ2-5, the V gene TRBV5-4; a weak D match, TRBD2 (7 bases). V was clipped by 5 bases and J by 1 base, with 12 bases between them. Germline CDR1 reads SGHNT; CDR2 reads YYREEE (reference sequence). The CDR3 has 14 residues.

The rearrangement uses TRBV6-1 and TRBJ1-1; no firm D call. Germline V gene lookup returns CDR1 MNHNS and CDR2 SASEGT. The CDR3 has 15 amino acids. The germline V and J ends were trimmed by 2 bases and 2 bases, with 12 bases remaining between them. The CDR3 protein is CASSERPEANTEAFF. CDR3 coding DNA: TGTGCCAGCAGTGAAAGGCCAGAAGCTAACACTGAAGCTTTCTTT.

This chain uses TRBV5-6 with TRBJ1-5; 7 nucleotides match TRBD1. The germline gives CDR1 SGHDT, CDR2 YYEEEE. The V segment lost 4 bases and the J segment 2 bases; nucleotides outside the gene matches: 6. CDR3 length: 15 amino acids. The CDR3 sequence: CASSNRGFGNQPQHF. CDR3 in DNA: TGTGCCAGCAGCAACAGGGGATTCGGCAATCAGCCCCAGCATTTT. Full variable domain (outside the CDR3, taken from reference TRBV5-6 and TRBJ1-5): DAGVTQSPTHLIKTRGQQVTLRCSPKSGHDTVSWYQQALGQGPQFIFQYYEEEERQRGNFPDRFSGHQFPNYSSELNVNALLLGDSALYLCASSNRGFGNQPQHFGDGTRLSIL.

Written as DNA, the CDR3 is TGTGCCATCAGTACCGGACAGTTGAATTCACCCCTCCACTTT. Translating it yields CAISTGQLNSPLHF. The chain has TRBV10-3 and TRBJ1-6; weak D call: TRBD1 (6 bases). The V gene lost 5 bases and the J gene lost 7 bases, with 12 bases spanning the gap. Germline-derived CDR1 and CDR2 are ENHRY and SYGVKD. The CDR3 spans 14 residues.

The chain has TRBV5-4 and TRBJ2-3; D might be TRBD2 (5 bases). The CDR3 covers 16 residues. V gave up 0 bases and J gave up 0 bases, with 11 bases separating them. Germline values: CDR1 SGHNT, CDR2 YYREEE (reference sequence). CDR3 amino acids: CASSLGQRISTDTQYF. Here the CDR3 DNA reads TGTGCCAGCAGCTTGGGTCAGCGGATTAGCACAGATACGCAGTATTTT.

This clone was observed once. The V gene is TRBV15, the J gene TRBJ2-5; TRBD1 aligns across 8 bases. CDR3 length equals 15 residues. V was pared by 1 base and J by 5 bases, with 6 bases of the junction left unmatched. Germline CDR1 and CDR2: LNHNV and YYDKDF (reference sequence). As DNA, the CDR3 is TGTGCCACCAGCAGAGTAGGACAGGGATGGGAGACCCAGTACTTC. Its protein is CATSRVGQGWETQYF.

The gene calls are TRBV5-6 and TRBJ2-7; D possibly corresponds to TRBD1 (6 bases). V was clipped by 0 bases and J by 3 bases, with 10 bases between them. From germline, CDR1 is SGHDT and CDR2 YYEEEE. The CDR3 sequence is 14 residues long. The CDR3 DNA sequence: TGTGCCAGCAGCTTGGAGACAGGAGGCTACGAGCAGTACTTC. This gives the protein CASSLETGGYEQYF.

A few counts support this clone. This rearrangement joins TRBV4-2 to TRBJ2-7; possible D gene TRBD1, 6 bases. Germline CDR1 is LGHNA and CDR2 is YNFKEQ. This CDR3 has 13 amino acids. The V end lost 5 bases, the J end lost 1 base, and 9 bases lay between the germline ends. CDR3 amino acids: CASSYGTSYEQYF. The CDR3 DNA reads as TGTGCCAGCAGCTACGGGACATCCTACGAGCAGTACTTC.

This clone appeared a few times. The chain has TRBV2 and TRBJ2-5; D remains unclear. This CDR3 is 15 amino acids long. The V and J ends lost 3 bases and 2 bases respectively, with 13 bases between them. Germline-derived CDR1 and CDR2 are SNHLY and FYNNEI. The CDR3 nucleotides are TGTGCCAGCAGTGAGTTAGGAGCCAAACAAGAGACCCAGTACTTC. It encodes CASSELGAKQETQYF. Using reference TRBV2 and TRBJ2-5 for the parts outside the CDR3, the full variable domain is EPEVTQTPSHQVTQMGQEVILRCVPISNHLYFYWYRQILGQKVEFLVSFYNNEISEKSEIFDDQFSVERPDGSNFTLKIRSTKLEDSAMYFCASSELGAKQETQYFGPGTRLLVL.

V is TRBV5-1 and J is TRBJ1-5; no clear D gene. This CDR3 region has 16 residues. Germline V lookup: CDR1 SGHRS, CDR2 YFSETQ. V lost 0 bases and J 2 bases, leaving 12 bases between the germline ends. CDR3 protein: CASSLEGRGGNQPQHF. In DNA form, the CDR3 reads TGCGCCAGCAGCTTGGAGGGCCGGGGAGGCAATCAGCCCCAGCATTTT.

The chain combines TRBV6-5 with TRBJ2-7, with TRBD2 matching 14 bases. This CDR3 contains 14 residues. Germline-derived CDR1 and CDR2 are MNHEY and SVGAGI. V lost 7 bases to trimming and J lost 3 bases; unmatched junction nucleotides: 2. The CDR3 sequence: CASIGTSGGYEQYF. For the CDR3, the DNA is TGTGCCAGCATTGGGACTAGCGGGGGCTACGAGCAGTACTTC.

The chain has TRBV29-1 and TRBJ2-7; D ambiguous. Germline assignment: CDR1 SQVTM and CDR2 ANQGSEA. The CDR3 extends over 13 amino acids. With 0 bases removed from V and 5 bases from J, the gap between germline ends came to 11 bases. In DNA, the CDR3 is TGCAGCGTTGAAGACGGTGAAGGCCACGAGCAGTACTTC. It specifies CSVEDGEGHEQYF.

This chain uses TRBV6-5 with TRBJ2-1, with D uncertain. The V end was cut by 0 bases, the J end by 7 bases, with 7 bases between. The CDR3 loop spans 13 amino acids. Germline CDR1 is MNHEY and CDR2 is SVGAGI. CDR3 bases: TGTGCCAGCAGTTACTCGTTGTTGAATGAGCAGTTCTTC. It specifies CASSYSLLNEQFF.

The chain is built from TRBV27 and TRBJ2-7, with a weak D call TRBD2 (6 bases). Deletions cut 3 bases from V and 3 bases from J, with 18 bases between. The germline CDR1 and CDR2 sequences are MNHEY and SMNVEV (reference sequence). The CDR3 consists of 16 residues. The CDR3 DNA reads TGTGCCAGCAGTTTTTCCCTTGGAGGGCGCTTCTACGAGCAGTACTTC. This codes for CASSFSLGGRFYEQYF.

The genes are TRBV4-2 and TRBJ2-2; possible D gene TRBD1, 5 bases. Germline V gene sequence: CDR1 LGHNA, CDR2 YNFKEQ. Between the trimmed V and J ends, which lost 0 bases and 6 bases, there was a span of 11 bases. The CDR3 consists of 15 residues. CDR3 protein: CASSQEGLVPGELFF. The CDR3 coding sequence is TGTGCCAGCAGCCAAGAGGGGCTAGTGCCCGGGGAGCTGTTTTTT.

The V and J genes are TRBV7-6 and TRBJ2-1; no clear D gene. V gave up 7 bases and J gave up 9 bases, with 19 bases separating them. The CDR3 has 14 amino acids. The germline gives CDR1 SGHVS, CDR2 FNYEAQ. CDR3 nucleotides: TGTGCCAGCACCAAAGGATGGGCCAAGGGTGAGCAGTTCTTC. Translation gives CASTKGWAKGEQFF.

The J gene is TRBJ2-3, the V gene TRBV6-5; D is ambiguous. Germline CDR1 is MNHEY and CDR2 is SVGAGI. V dropped 4 bases and J dropped 2 bases, with 4 bases sitting between them. The CDR3 extends over 12 amino acids. CDR3 sequence: CASSSTTDTQYF. The CDR3 DNA follows: TGTGCCAGCAGTTCAACCACAGATACGCAGTATTTT.

This clone has just a few counts. This chain connects TRBV7-8 to TRBJ2-5, with unresolved D. Trimming shortened V by 1 base and J by 5 bases, and 14 bases separated the two germline ends. The CDR3 has 15 residues. Germline values: CDR1 SGHVS, CDR2 FQNEAQ. This CDR3 reads CASSLEVFSTETQYF. The CDR3 region has the DNA TGTGCCAGCAGCTTAGAGGTATTCAGCACGGAGACCCAGTACTTC.

The sample holds a few counts of this clone. The V gene is TRBV2, the J gene TRBJ1-1; no firm D call. Germline values: CDR1 SNHLY, CDR2 FYNNEI. The CDR3 extends over 14 amino acids. Deletions cut 4 bases from V and 1 base from J, with 10 bases between. CDR3 sequence reads: CASSARPGNTEAFF. CDR3 DNA: TGTGCCAGCAGTGCGAGACCCGGGAACACTGAAGCTTTCTTT. Looking up the rest from reference TRBV2 and TRBJ1-1 gives the full variable domain: EPEVTQTPSHQVTQMGQEVILRCVPISNHLYFYWYRQILGQKVEFLVSFYNNEISEKSEIFDDQFSVERPDGSNFTLKIRSTKLEDSAMYFCASSARPGNTEAFFGQGTRLTVV.